A selection of T cell receptor beta chains follows, all from one sample in a study of beta chain features in type 1 diabetes. Data came from immunoSEQ multiplex PCR; TCRdb stores just in-frame clones and leaves some out. The table shows about 220,000 clones, with about a tenth occurring only once. Sequenced material: central memory CD4+ T cells from blood. The receptors come from a man between 18 and 35 years old in good health. CDR3s include the opening cysteine and the closing phenylalanine or tryptophan. Each record gives: J gene, clone size, D gene, V gene, CDR3 DNA, CDR3 protein. A D gene is named only where the DNA matches it firmly. Part of the rows lack a size; the others show once, few, many or a class for expanded clones.

TRBJ2-3 | many | TRBD1 | TRBV7-2 | TGTGCCAGCAGCCCCATCGGGACAGGGAGGACAGATACGCAGTATTTT | CASSPIGTGRTDTQYF
TRBJ2-7 | NA | NA | TRBV10-2 | TGCGCCAGCAGTGAGTACAGCCCCCACGAGCAGTACTTC | CASSEYSPHEQYF
TRBJ2-5 | NA | TRBD1 | TRBV18 | TGTGCCAGCTCAGAACGGACAGGGGAGCTCCAAGAGACCCAGTACTTC | CASSERTGELQETQYF
TRBJ2-7 | NA | TRBD2 | TRBV7-6 | TGTGCCAGCAGCCCCCGACTAGCGGGAGCTATCTACGAGCAGTACTTC | CASSPRLAGAIYEQYF
TRBJ2-3 | NA | TRBD2 | TRBV4-1 | TGCGCCAGCAGCCAATTAGGACTAGCGGGACAAGATACGCAGTATTTT | CASSQLGLAGQDTQYF
TRBJ2-7 | few | NA | TRBV20-1 | TGCAGTGCTCTACTAACCTACGAGCAGTACTTC | CSALLTYEQYF
TRBJ2-3 | few | NA | TRBV10-1 | TGCGCCAGCAGCGGGACATCACCACGATTGGATACGCAGTATTTT | CASSGTSPRLDTQYF
TRBJ2-5 | many | NA | TRBV18 | TGTGCCAGCTCACCACGAGAGACCCAGTACTTC | CASSPRETQYF
TRBJ2-3 | NA | NA | TRBV5-4 | TGTGCCAGCAGCTTGTTTTCAGGTGGGGATACGCAGTATTTT | CASSLFSGGDTQYF
TRBJ2-7 | many | TRBD1 | TRBV7-2 | TGTGCCAGCAGCCTCCAGTCCGCGACAGGGTGGTACGAGCAGTACTTC | CASSLQSATGWYEQYF
TRBJ2-3 | many | NA | TRBV7-6 | TGTGCCAGCAGCTTACAATTCGGCACAGATACGCAGTATTTT | CASSLQFGTDTQYF
TRBJ2-3 | NA | TRBD2 | TRBV7-6 | TGTGCCAGCAGCTTAGTCCTAGCGGGGGCTAGCACAGATACGCAGTATTTT | CASSLVLAGASTDTQYF
TRBJ2-1 | NA | NA | TRBV5-4 | TGTGCCAGCAGCTTGTTTTCCGCCAAGCATTACAATGAGCAGTTCTTC | CASSLFSAKHYNEQFF
TRBJ2-5 | few | TRBD2 | TRBV7-2 | TGTGCCAGCAGTATAGCGGGAGGGGAAGAGACCCAGTACTTC | CASSIAGGEETQYF
TRBJ1-5 | few | NA | TRBV6-6 | TGTGCCAGCAGTGCGCCTTCAGGGAGCAATCAGCCCCAGCATTTT | CASSAPSGSNQPQHF